Described below is a single TCR beta chain sequence and its context. In the authors' methods: Quantification of nucleated cells was approximated via reference gene primer amplification. TCRdb keeps only in-frame clones here, not all; method: immunoSEQ multiplex PCR. V and J calls and clone size are those listed in that table; D and trimming were worked out from the DNA. The profile covers some 130,000 clones, with about 77% appearing a single time and 20% taken by the ten largest. CDR3 length: 15 residues. J lost 8 bases, V lost 0 bases, and 6 bases had no gene match. Germline V gene data show CDR1 as SGHVS and CDR2 as FQNEAQ. These data come from a study of blood T cell repertoires in COVID-19. Study information: Collection of acute and convalescent COVID-19 samples took place in the United States, Italy and Spain. From T cells, B-cell-depleted T cells, or PBMCs came the material, which was cDNA or gDNA.

The TCR originated in a man of 80 years or more with acute or convalescent COVID-19. Sequencing was done on a sample of peripheral blood. The rearrangement joins TRBV7-8 to TRBJ1-4; 7 bases align to TRBD1. The CDR3 nucleotides read TGTGCCAGCAGCTTAGCAGACAGGGTGGGCGAAAAACTGTTTTTT. This translates into CASSLADRVGEKLFF.